The 11 T cell receptor beta chains reported below all come from one sample, sequenced in a study of blood T cell repertoires in COVID-19. TCRdb's copy holds only in-frame clones and misses some; the assay was immunoSEQ multiplex PCR. The sample lists about 380,000 clones; 85% to 90% were seen once. Sequenced: peripheral blood. These receptors came from a young man with active or convalescent COVID-19.

The count of this clone is one. The chain uses TRBV7-6 and TRBJ1-2; a possible D gene is TRBD1 (6 bases). Trimming took off 6 bases at V and 4 bases at J, with 24 bases between the two ends. Germline CDR1 is SGHVS and CDR2 is FNYEAQ. The CDR3 is 17 amino acids. The CDR3 loop is CASSPYRGRDTSYGYTF. DNA for the CDR3: TGTGCCAGCAGTCCATATCGAGGCCGGGACACAAGCTATGGCTACACCTTC.

The J gene is TRBJ2-5, the V gene TRBV27; possible D gene TRBD2, 6 bases. V lost 9 bases and J 4 bases, leaving 12 bases between the germline ends. Per germline, CDR1 MNHEY and CDR2 SMNVEV (reference sequence). The CDR3 totals 12 residues. CDR3 in amino acids: CASGTSIETQYF. The CDR3 bases are TGTGCCAGTGGGACTTCCATAGAGACCCAGTACTTC.

The chain uses TRBV29-1 and TRBJ1-2, with 11 nucleotides matching TRBD1. The CDR3 runs 12 residues. The germline V gene encodes CDR1 SQVTM and CDR2 ANQGSEA. The V and J ends lost 3 bases and 6 bases, in that order; junction bases with no gene match: 0. CDR3: CSVEGQGDGYTF. The CDR3 region has the DNA TGCAGCGTTGAGGGACAGGGGGATGGCTACACCTTC.

The chain has TRBV7-9 and TRBJ2-2; TRBD1 matches 12 bases. This CDR3 has 15 amino acids. The ends lost 5 bases at V and 6 bases at J; junction bases unmatched: 4. CDR1 and CDR2 from the germline V gene are SEHNR and FQNEAQ (reference sequence). As DNA, the CDR3 is TGTGCCAGCAGCAGGGACAGGGGGCGCCCCGGGGAGCTGTTTTTT. Translated: CASSRDRGRPGELFF.

V is TRBV7-8 and J is TRBJ2-7; D may be TRBD2 (7 bases). CDR3 length: 15 residues. Trimming pared 5 bases from V and 6 bases from J, leaving 20 bases between. Germline V gene sequence: CDR1 SGHVS, CDR2 FQNEAQ. Written as DNA, the CDR3 is TGTGCCAGCAGCCTTGTCCGGGGGGCGCCATCCGAGCAGTACTTC. Translating gives CASSLVRGAPSEQYF.

The chain recombines TRBV19 with TRBJ1-3, with a possible D match to TRBD1 (5 bases). Germline values: CDR1 LNHDA, CDR2 SQIVND (reference sequence). CDR3 length equals 14 residues. Trimming removed 5 bases from V and 2 bases from J, with 10 bases in between. The CDR3 region is CASSSQGTGNTIYF. Here the CDR3 DNA reads TGTGCCAGTAGTTCCCAGGGTACTGGAAACACCATATATTTT.

The V call is TRBV6-5, the J call TRBJ2-4, with TRBD1 identical over 7 bases. The CDR3 has 15 residues. The V gene's germline CDR1 is MNHEY and CDR2 SVGAGI. V was clipped by 6 bases and J by 3 bases; unmatched bases: 8. CDR3 amino acids: CASRLQGSGKNIQYF. CDR3 bases: TGTGCCAGCAGGCTACAGGGGTCAGGCAAAAACATTCAGTACTTC.

J is TRBJ2-3 and V is TRBV28, with a tentative D call TRBD1 (5 bases). CDR3 length equals 16 residues. Germline values: CDR1 MDHEN, CDR2 SYDVKM. The germline V and J ends were trimmed by 3 bases and 0 bases, with 13 bases remaining between them. The CDR3 DNA follows: TGTGCCAGCAGTTTTTTGACAGCAACTAGCACAGATACGCAGTATTTT. The encoded protein is CASSFLTATSTDTQYF.

The CDR3 loop is CASSPRLTSGNTIYF. The CDR3, as DNA: TGTGCCAGCAGTCCCAGGCTTACCTCTGGAAACACCATATATTTT. V usage is TRBV28 and J usage is TRBJ1-3; D is uncertain. The V end lost 5 bases, the J end lost 0 bases, and 11 bases lay between the germline ends. The germline CDR1 and CDR2 sequences are MDHEN and SYDVKM. This CDR3 comprises 15 residues. Based on the CDR3 plus reference TRBV28 and TRBJ1-3, the full variable domain is DVKVTQSSRYLVKRTGEKVFLECVQDMDHENMFWYRQDPGLGLRLIYFSYDVKMKEKGDIPEGYSVSREKKERFSLILESASTNQTSMYLCASSPRLTSGNTIYFGEGSWLTVV.

The V and J genes are TRBV28 and TRBJ1-1; the D gene is possibly TRBD1 (5 bases). Germline CDR1 is MDHEN and CDR2 is SYDVKM. CDR3 length: 13 amino acids. V was clipped by 3 bases and J by 5 bases, with 10 bases between them. CDR3: CASSFRGKTEAFF. CDR3 DNA sequence: TGTGCCAGCAGTTTTCGGGGGAAAACTGAAGCTTTCTTT.

The rearrangement links TRBV7-9 to TRBJ2-7, with 9 bases lining up with TRBD1. V was pared by 1 base and J by 6 bases, with 4 bases of the junction left unmatched. The CDR3 totals 14 residues. Germline V gene data show CDR1 as SEHNR and CDR2 as FQNEAQ (reference sequence). CDR3 loop: CASSLVQGASEQYF. CDR3 in DNA: TGTGCCAGCAGCTTAGTACAGGGGGCGAGCGAGCAGTACTTC.